These 2 T cell receptor beta chains share one sample of origin, sequenced in a study of shared clonotypes between healthy human individuals. Sequenced by immunoSEQ multiplex PCR; TCRdb stores in-frame clones only, minus some. The data hold roughly 2,300,000 clones, with 92% observed a single time. Input material: naive CD4+ T cells from PBMCs. Subset described: CD45RA+ positively selected. The receptors come from a man between 18 and 35 years old in good health. Some clones in this sample may be carry-over from other donors' samples.

This chain connects TRBV21-1 to TRBJ2-3; the DNA was not used to check the table's D call, TRBD1. TRBV21-1 constitutes a pseudogene. The CDR3 loop spans 17 amino acids. The CDR3 DNA follows: TGTGCCAGCAGCAAAGCGCTTTGGCCCCCTAGCACAGATACGCAGTATTTT. This sequence encodes CASSKALWPPSTDTQYF.

The chain employs TRBV9 and TRBJ2-3; D gene ambiguous. Germline loops: CDR1 SGDLS, CDR2 YYNGEE. V lost 0 bases to trimming and J lost 9 bases, with 14 bases between them. CDR3 length: 14 amino acids. CDR3 nucleotide sequence: TGTGCCAGCAGCGTAGCTCCCCTTTTGGACACGCAGTATTTT. The encoded protein is CASSVAPLLDTQYF. The full variable domain, its missing parts supplied by reference TRBV9 and TRBJ2-3, is DSGVTQTPKHLITATGQRVTLRCSPRSGDLSVYWYQQSLDQGLQFLIQYYNGEERAKGNILERFSAQQFPDLHSELNLSSLELGDSALYFCASSVAPLLDTQYFGPGTRLTVL.